The entry below describes one TCR beta chain. Sequencing used immunoSEQ multiplex PCR; TCRdb keeps in-frame clones, though not all of them. This sample has some 2,100,000 clones, with around 93% found just once. This sample was taken from a study of shared clonotypes between healthy human individuals. The CDR3 has 19 residues. The germline V gene encodes CDR1 MGHRA and CDR2 YSYEKL. V shed 0 bases, J shed 2 bases, and the junction held 8 bases outside the gene matches. Selected positively for CCR7 and CD45RO-negative, naive CD8 cells excluded terminally differentiated effector memory CD45RA+ cells. This TCR came from a man between 18 and 29 years old in good health. Some clones in this sample may be carry-over from other donors' samples. The sequenced sample was naive CD8+ T cells from PBMCs. V usage is TRBV4-1 and J usage is TRBJ2-1; 12 bases line up with TRBD2. CDR3 in DNA: TGCGCCAGCAGCCAAGAAATTTTTGGACTAGCGGGGACCTACAATGAGCAGTTCTTC. It encodes CASSQEIFGLAGTYNEQFF.